The present entry profiles one TCR beta chain with its context. Authors' data handling: Reference gene primer amplification gave nucleated cell count estimates. The table came from immunoSEQ multiplex PCR; TCRdb's copy has only in-frame clones and leaves some out. V, J and clone size derive from that table, while D and trimming were established from the DNA sequence. The sample comprises 210,000 or so clones, approximately 85% of which are singletons, and less than 6.5% rests with the top ten. A Seattle source enrolled patients during active infection and followed them longitudinally. The source of the sample is a study of blood T cell repertoires in COVID-19. Study summary: There were acute and convalescent COVID-19 samples, and they came from the United States, Italy and Spain. The analysed material was cDNA or gDNA that came from T cells, B-cell-depleted T cells, or PBMCs.

V lost 4 bases and J lost 5; bases outside the gene matches: 7. This CDR3 has 14 residues. CDR1 and CDR2 (germline): SGHNT, YYREEE (reference sequence). Material: peripheral blood. This sequence was found in a man aged 50 to 59 with COVID-19, enrolled during active disease. The rearrangement links TRBV5-4 to TRBJ2-5; 8 positions match TRBD1. The CDR3 sequence: CASSGGTGGETQYF. The CDR3, as DNA: TGTGCCAGCAGCGGCGGGACAGGAGGTGAGACCCAGTACTTC.